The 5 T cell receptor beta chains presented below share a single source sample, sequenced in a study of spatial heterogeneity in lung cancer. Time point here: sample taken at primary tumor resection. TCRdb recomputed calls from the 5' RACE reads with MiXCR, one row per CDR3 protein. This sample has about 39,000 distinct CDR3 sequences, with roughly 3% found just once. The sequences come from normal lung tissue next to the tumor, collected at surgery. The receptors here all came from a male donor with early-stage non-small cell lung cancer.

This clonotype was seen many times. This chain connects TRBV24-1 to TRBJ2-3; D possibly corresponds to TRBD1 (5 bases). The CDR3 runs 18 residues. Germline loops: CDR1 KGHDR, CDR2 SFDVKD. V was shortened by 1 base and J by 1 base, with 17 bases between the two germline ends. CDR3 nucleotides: TGTGCCACCAGTGATTTTGGAGCTCAGGGAAGCCGCACAGATACGCAGTATTTT. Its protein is CATSDFGAQGSRTDTQYF.

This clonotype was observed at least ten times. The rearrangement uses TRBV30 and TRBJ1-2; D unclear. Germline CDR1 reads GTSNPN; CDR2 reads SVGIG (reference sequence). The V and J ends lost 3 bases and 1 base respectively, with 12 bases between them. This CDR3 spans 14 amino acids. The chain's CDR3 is CAWRRQGSNYGYTF. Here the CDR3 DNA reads TGTGCCTGGAGGAGGCAAGGAAGTAACTATGGCTACACCTTC.

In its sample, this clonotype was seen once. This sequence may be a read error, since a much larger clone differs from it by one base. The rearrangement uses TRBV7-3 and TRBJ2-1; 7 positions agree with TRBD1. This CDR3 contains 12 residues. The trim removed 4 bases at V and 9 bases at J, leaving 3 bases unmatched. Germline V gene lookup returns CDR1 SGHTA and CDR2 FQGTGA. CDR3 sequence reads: CASSSTGIEQFF. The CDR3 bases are TGTGCCAGCAGCTCGACAGGGATTGAGCAGTTCTTC.

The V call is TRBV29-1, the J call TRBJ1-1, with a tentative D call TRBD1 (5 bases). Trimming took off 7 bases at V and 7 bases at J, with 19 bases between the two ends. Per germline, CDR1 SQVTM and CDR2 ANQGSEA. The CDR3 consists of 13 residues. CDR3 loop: CSAKTQGRSEAFF. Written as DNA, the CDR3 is TGCAGCGCCAAGACCCAGGGTAGGAGTGAAGCTTTCTTT.

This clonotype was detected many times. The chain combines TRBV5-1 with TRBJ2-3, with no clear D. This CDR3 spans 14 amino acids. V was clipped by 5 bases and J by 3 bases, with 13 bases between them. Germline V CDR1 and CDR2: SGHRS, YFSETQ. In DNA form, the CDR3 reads TGCGCCAGCAGTCCTCTCCCGGATACAGATACGCAGTATTTT. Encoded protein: CASSPLPDTDTQYF.